This record covers a single T cell receptor (beta chain). Antigen: not known. The V end lost 2 bases, the J end lost 5 bases, and 12 bases lay between the germline ends. The CDR3 has 15 residues. The germline gives CDR1 MNHEY, CDR2 SVGAGI. The data originate from a study of blood T cells in healthy people across ages. Study results and caveats: The authors considered diversity estimates from one million T cells to be underestimates.

A second PCR, run for about 7 to 11 cycles, used a sample-barcoded 5' primer plus a J-beta primer mix. TCRdb processed the 5' RACE reads anew with MiXCR; each CDR3 protein has one entry. The sample records nearly 800,000 distinct CDR3 sequences, approximately 25% being singletons. The study isolated at least 6.5 million PBMCs from each sample. These sequences were also reported in another study, on T cells of mothers and their children.

Sequenced material: blood. This sequence was found in a boy between 10 and 17 years old in good health. The rearrangement uses TRBV6-5 and TRBJ2-2, with a possible D match to TRBD1 (6 bases). In DNA, the CDR3 is TGTGCCAGCAGTTACCAAGGACAGAAGACCGGGGAGCTGTTTTTT. This encodes CASSYQGQKTGELFF.